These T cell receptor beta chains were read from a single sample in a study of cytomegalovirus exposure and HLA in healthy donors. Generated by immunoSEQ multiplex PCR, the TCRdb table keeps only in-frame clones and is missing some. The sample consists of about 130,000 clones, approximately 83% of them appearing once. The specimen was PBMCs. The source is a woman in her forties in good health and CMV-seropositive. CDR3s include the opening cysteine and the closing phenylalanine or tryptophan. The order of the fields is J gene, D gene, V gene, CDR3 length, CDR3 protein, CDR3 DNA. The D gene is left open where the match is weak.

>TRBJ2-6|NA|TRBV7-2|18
CASSLAGTPYSGANVLTF
TGTGCCAGCAGCTTAGCCGGGACACCATACTCTGGGGCCAACGTCCTGACTTTC
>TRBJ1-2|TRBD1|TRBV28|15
CASSLPPGQSSGYTF
TGTGCCAGCAGTTTACCGCCGGGACAGTCTTCAGGCTACACCTTC
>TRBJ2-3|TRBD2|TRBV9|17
CASSVEPPSGLTDTQYF
TGTGCCAGCAGCGTAGAACCCCCTAGCGGCCTCACAGATACGCAGTATTTT
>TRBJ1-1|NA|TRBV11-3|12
CASSLDFTEAFF
TGTGCCAGCAGCTTAGACTTCACTGAAGCTTTCTTT
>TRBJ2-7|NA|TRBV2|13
CASLGDNSYEQYF
TGTGCCAGCCTCGGGGACAACTCCTACGAGCAGTACTTC
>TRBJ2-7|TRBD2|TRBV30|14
CAWSLSGRAREQYF
TGTGCCTGGAGTTTGAGCGGGAGGGCCCGCGAGCAGTACTTC
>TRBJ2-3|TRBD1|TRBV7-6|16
CASSRRPGQGGDTQYF
TGTGCCAGCAGCCGCAGACCGGGACAGGGTGGAGATACGCAGTATTTT
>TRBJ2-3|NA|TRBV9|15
CASSVAGTSTDTQYF
TGTGCCAGCAGCGTAGCCGGTACTAGCACAGATACGCAGTATTTT
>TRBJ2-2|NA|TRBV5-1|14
CASGSGANTGELFF
TGCGCCAGCGGAAGCGGCGCGAACACCGGGGAGCTGTTTTTT
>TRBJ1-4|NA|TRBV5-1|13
CASSRGGNEKLFF
TGCGCCAGCAGCCGGGGGGGTAATGAAAAACTGTTTTTT
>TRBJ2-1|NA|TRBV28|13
CASSLSQGYEQFF
TGTGCCAGCAGTCTCTCACAGGGTTATGAGCAGTTCTTC
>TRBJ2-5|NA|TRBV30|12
CAWGPTQETQYF
TGTGCCTGGGGCCCGACTCAAGAGACCCAGTACTTC
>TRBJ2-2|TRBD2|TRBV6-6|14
CASSAGEWTGELFF
TGTGCCAGCTCAGCGGGAGAGTGGACCGGGGAGCTGTTTTTT
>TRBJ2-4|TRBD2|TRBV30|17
CAWSTGLADTRGHIQYF
TGTGCCTGGAGTACGGGACTAGCGGACACAAGGGGGCACATTCAGTACTTC
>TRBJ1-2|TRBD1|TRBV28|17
CASSPTGARSPSYGYTF
TGTGCCAGCAGTCCGACAGGGGCTCGTTCCCCCTCCTATGGCTACACCTTC
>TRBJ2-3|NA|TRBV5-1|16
CASSTGGTVETDTQYF
TGCGCCAGCAGCACGGGGGGGACAGTGGAGACAGATACGCAGTATTTT
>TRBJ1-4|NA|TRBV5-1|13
CASSQGDGEKLFF
TGCGCCAGCAGCCAAGGAGATGGGGAAAAACTGTTTTTT
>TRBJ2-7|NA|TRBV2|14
CASSQRDTSYEQYF
TGTGCCAGCAGTCAACGGGACACTTCCTACGAGCAGTACTTC